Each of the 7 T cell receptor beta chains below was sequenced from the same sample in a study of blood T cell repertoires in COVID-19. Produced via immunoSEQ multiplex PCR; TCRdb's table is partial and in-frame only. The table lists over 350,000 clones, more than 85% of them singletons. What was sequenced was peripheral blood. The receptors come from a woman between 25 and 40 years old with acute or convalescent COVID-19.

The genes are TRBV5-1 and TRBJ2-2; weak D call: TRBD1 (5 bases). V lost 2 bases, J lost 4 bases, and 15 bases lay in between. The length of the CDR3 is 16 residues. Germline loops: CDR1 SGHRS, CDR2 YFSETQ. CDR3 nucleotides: TGCGCCAGCAGCTTTACAAGGACACCAGCCACCGGGGAGCTGTTTTTT. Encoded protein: CASSFTRTPATGELFF.

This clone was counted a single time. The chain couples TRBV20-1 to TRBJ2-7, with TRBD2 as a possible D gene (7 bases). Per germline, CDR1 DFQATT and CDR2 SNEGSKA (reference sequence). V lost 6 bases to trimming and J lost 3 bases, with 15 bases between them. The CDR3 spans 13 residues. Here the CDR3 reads CSASKGEGYEQYF. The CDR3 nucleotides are TGCAGTGCCAGTAAGGGGGAGGGCTACGAGCAGTACTTC.

The DNA for the CDR3 is TGTGCCAGCAGTGAAGCTAGCGGGGGGACGAGCTCCTACAATGAGCAGTTCTTC. It yields the protein CASSEASGGTSSYNEQFF. The chain carries TRBV6-1 and TRBJ2-1, with 10 bases that match TRBD2. The CDR3 sequence is 18 residues long. The junction had 5 bases not matched to a gene; V was cut back by 0 bases and J by 0 bases. The V gene's germline CDR1 is MNHNS and CDR2 SASEGT.

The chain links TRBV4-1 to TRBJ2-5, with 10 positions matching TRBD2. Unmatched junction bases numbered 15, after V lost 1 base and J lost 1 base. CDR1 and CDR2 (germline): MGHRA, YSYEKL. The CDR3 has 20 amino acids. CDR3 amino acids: CASSQVGSLAGATTQETQYF. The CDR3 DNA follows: TGCGCCAGCAGCCAAGTGGGCAGTCTAGCGGGGGCCACTACCCAAGAGACCCAGTACTTC.

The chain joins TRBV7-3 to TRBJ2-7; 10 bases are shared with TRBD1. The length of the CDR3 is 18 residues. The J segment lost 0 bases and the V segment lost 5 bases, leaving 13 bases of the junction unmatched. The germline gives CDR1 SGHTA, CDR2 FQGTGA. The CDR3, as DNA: TGTGCCAGCAGCCCGGTGGGACAGGGGAAACCCGACTCCTACGAGCAGTACTTC. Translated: CASSPVGQGKPDSYEQYF.

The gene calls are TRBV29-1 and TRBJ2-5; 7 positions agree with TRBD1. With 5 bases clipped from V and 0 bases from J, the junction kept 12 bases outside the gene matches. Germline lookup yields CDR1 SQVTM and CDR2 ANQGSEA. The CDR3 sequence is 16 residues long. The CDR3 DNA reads TGCAGCGTTCTCGATGGGGACAGAACGTACCAAGAGACCCAGTACTTC. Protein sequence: CSVLDGDRTYQETQYF.

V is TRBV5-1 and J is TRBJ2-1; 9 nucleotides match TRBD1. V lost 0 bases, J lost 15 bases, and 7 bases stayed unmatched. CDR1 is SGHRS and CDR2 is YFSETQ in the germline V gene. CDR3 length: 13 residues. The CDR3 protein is CASSLEVGQGLFF. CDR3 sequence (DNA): TGCGCCAGCAGCTTGGAGGTGGGACAGGGACTGTTCTTC.